These 21 T cell receptor beta chains share one sample of origin, sequenced in a study of T cell responses to AZD1222 COVID-19 vaccine listed by TCRdb under 2021. Library generation was performed with the immunoSEQ multiplex PCR assay. Not all clones reach the TCRdb copy of this immuneACCESS table, which keeps in-frame sequences only. Checked studies attribute under half of the gap to unresolved V genes and leave the rest unexplained. For this sample the table gives 75,000 to 95,000 clones, of which over 75% were detected only once. The ten largest clones add up to less than 20% of the sample. The sample's time point label, decoded: baseline before first vaccination. The input for sequencing was peripheral blood, taken on day 0 of AZD1222 vaccination. The receptors come from an adult in good health.

V gene TRBV7-2 combines with J gene TRBJ2-7; weak D call: TRBD2 (5 bases). The germline V and J ends were trimmed by 5 bases and 2 bases, with 13 bases remaining between them. From germline, CDR1 is SGHTA and CDR2 FQGNSA. This CDR3 contains 14 residues. The CDR3 loop reads CASSSLAGAYEQYF. CDR3 DNA: TGTGCCAGCAGCAGCCTGGCGGGCGCCTACGAGCAGTACTTC.

In its sample, this clone was seen once. This chain joins TRBV21-1 and TRBJ2-7; TRBD2, the D gene given by the table, was not confirmed from the DNA. TRBV21-1 is a known pseudogene. The CDR3 covers 12 residues. The CDR3 loop reads CASSKRRDEQYF. CDR3 nucleotide sequence: TGTGCCAGCAGCAAGCGGAGGGACGAGCAGTACTTC.

This chain uses TRBV19 with TRBJ2-1; a weak D match, TRBD1 (6 bases). V was clipped by 6 bases and J by 0 bases, with 15 bases between them. From germline, CDR1 is LNHDA and CDR2 SQIVND (reference sequence). The CDR3 totals 16 residues. The CDR3 sequence: CASSRGTGSSYNEQFF. CDR3 sequence (DNA): TGTGCCAGTAGCCGGGGCACAGGGAGCTCCTACAATGAGCAGTTCTTC.

V and J are TRBV10-3 and TRBJ2-7; 14 bases align to TRBD2. Germline assignment: CDR1 ENHRY and CDR2 SYGVKD. The CDR3 consists of 15 residues. J gave up 1 base and V 6 bases, and 2 bases lay outside the gene matches. CDR3 in DNA: TGTGCCATCAGAGGGACTAGCGGGAGATCCTACGAGCAGTACTTC. Amino acid sequence: CAIRGTSGRSYEQYF.

Written as DNA, the CDR3 is TGCAGTGCTAGAGTTAATGAAAAACTGTTTTTT. Amino acids: CSARVNEKLFF. This chain links TRBV20-1 with TRBJ1-4; the D is unclear. The V gene lost 1 base and the J gene lost 4 bases, with 1 base spanning the gap. Looked up from germline, CDR1 is DFQATT and CDR2 is SNEGSKA (reference sequence). This CDR3 is built from 11 residues.

This rearrangement joins TRBV5-1 to TRBJ2-6; D is undetermined. Germline CDR1 and CDR2: SGHRS and YFSETQ. V lost 4 bases, J lost 2 bases, and 7 bases lay in between. This CDR3 spans 14 amino acids. CDR3 nucleotides: TGCGCCAGCAGCCAGGACGCTGGGGCCAACGTCCTGACTTTC. Its translation: CASSQDAGANVLTF.

This chain connects TRBV6-1 to TRBJ2-6, with 14 positions matching TRBD2. Trimming removed 0 bases from V and 4 bases from J; junction bases left unmatched: 14. This CDR3 has 22 amino acids. CDR1 and CDR2 (germline): MNHNS, SASEGT. The CDR3 region is CASSEATGTSGSYLLGANVLTF. CDR3 nucleotides: TGTGCCAGCAGTGAAGCGACCGGGACTAGCGGGAGTTACCTCTTGGGGGCCAACGTCCTGACTTTC.

J is TRBJ1-1 and V is TRBV18, with D unclear. The CDR3 has 14 residues. Germline-derived CDR1 and CDR2 are KGHSH and LQKENI. The V end lost 3 bases, the J end lost 1 base, and 9 bases lay between the germline ends. This CDR3 is CASSPKRQNTEAFF. DNA of the CDR3: TGTGCCAGCTCACCTAAGCGGCAGAACACTGAAGCTTTCTTT.

V is TRBV27 and J is TRBJ2-3, with D maybe TRBD2 (5 bases). Germline-derived CDR1 and CDR2 are MNHEY and SMNVEV (reference sequence). The CDR3 runs to 15 residues. V gave up 1 base and J gave up 2 bases, with 10 bases separating them. In DNA, the CDR3 is TGTGCCAGCAGTTTATACGGGGTAATCACAGATACGCAGTATTTT. It codes for CASSLYGVITDTQYF.

The V gene is TRBV2, the J gene TRBJ1-5; no clear D gene. V lost 7 bases and J 2 bases, leaving 15 bases between the germline ends. The CDR3 has 15 residues. Germline values: CDR1 SNHLY, CDR2 FYNNEI. The CDR3, as DNA: TGTGCCAGCAAAGCGCAGGTTGTCGGCAATCAGCCCCAGCATTTT. Residues: CASKAQVVGNQPQHF.

This clone was seen a single time. V gene TRBV6-5 combines with J gene TRBJ1-4; maybe TRBD1 (5 bases). V lost 11 bases to trimming and J lost 11 bases, with 18 bases between them. Germline CDR1 MNHEY, CDR2 SVGAGI. The CDR3 spans 12 residues. The CDR3 DNA is TGTGCCTCCCGGGGGGTTATGAACAAACTGTTTTTT. It yields the protein CASRGVMNKLFF.

Only a few counts were recorded for this clone. The chain carries TRBV29-1 and TRBJ2-5; 9 bases line up with TRBD2. CDR1 and CDR2 from the germline V gene are SQVTM and ANQGSEA. The CDR3 has 15 amino acids. Trimming at V came to 4 bases and at J to 4 bases, leaving 10 bases not matched to a gene. CDR3 bases: TGCAGCGTTGGAGCGGGGGGAACACTTGGAGAGACCCAGTACTTC. This translates into CSVGAGGTLGETQYF.

The chain carries TRBV28 and TRBJ1-5; D is possibly TRBD1 (6 bases). V lost 6 bases and J 1 base, leaving 13 bases between the germline ends. Germline loops: CDR1 MDHEN, CDR2 SYDVKM. This CDR3 spans 15 amino acids. DNA of the CDR3: TGTGCCAGCAGCGGGGGCAGCGGGAGCAATCAGCCCCAGCATTTT. Amino acid sequence: CASSGGSGSNQPQHF.

The rearrangement links TRBV12-5 to TRBJ2-6, with D possibly TRBD1 on 6 matching bases. V was cut by 6 bases and J by 4 bases, with 16 bases left in between. CDR1 is LGHNT and CDR2 is FRNRAP in the germline V gene. The CDR3 is 16 residues long. CDR3 sequence reads: CASGAPTGQGANVLTF. CDR3 nucleotides: TGTGCTAGTGGCGCTCCCACAGGGCAAGGGGCCAACGTCCTGACTTTC.

This rearrangement joins TRBV6-2 or TRBV6-3 to TRBJ2-7; D is ambiguous. Trimming took 1 base from V and 6 from J, leaving 16 bases between them. The CDR3 runs to 15 residues. From germline, CDR1 is MNHEY and CDR2 SVGEGT. The CDR3 DNA sequence: TGTGCCAGCAGTTACTTGGAATCACCATCCGGCGAGCAGTACTTC. It encodes CASSYLESPSGEQYF.

The V call is TRBV27, the J call TRBJ1-5; TRBD1 matches at 7 bases. The CDR3 is 17 amino acids. V gave up 3 bases and J gave up 2 bases; unmatched junction bases: 10. The V gene's germline CDR1 is MNHEY and CDR2 SMNVEV (reference sequence). CDR3 nucleotides: TGTGCCAGCAGTTTTCTCCCCACAGGGGAACGCAATCAGCCCCAGCATTTT. This codes for CASSFLPTGERNQPQHF.

The gene calls are TRBV3-1 (or the pseudogene TRBV3-2) and TRBJ1-5; perhaps TRBD1 as D (5 bases). This CDR3 comprises 15 residues. Germline-derived CDR1 and CDR2 are LGHDT and YNNKEL (reference sequence). The germline V and J ends were trimmed by 0 bases and 6 bases, with 12 bases remaining between them. The CDR3 region is CASSQETGVRQPQHF. The DNA of the CDR3 is TGTGCCAGCAGCCAAGAAACGGGGGTGCGTCAGCCCCAGCATTTT.

The chain joins TRBV6-5 to TRBJ2-7; 9 bases are a match to TRBD1. This CDR3 has 16 amino acids. V trimming: 4 bases; J trimming: 4 bases; junction bases outside the gene matches: 11. Germline-derived CDR1 and CDR2 are MNHEY and SVGAGI. CDR3 residues: CASSSAPGQGSYEQYF. For the CDR3, the DNA is TGTGCCAGCAGTTCCGCTCCGGGACAGGGATCATACGAGCAGTACTTC.

This clone was observed a single time. This chain uses TRBV9 with TRBJ2-1; tentatively, D is TRBD2 (6 bases). The CDR3 length is 15 residues. Germline-derived CDR1 and CDR2 are SGDLS and YYNGEE. Between the trimmed V and J ends, which lost 6 bases and 4 bases, there was a span of 17 bases. CDR3 loop: CASTSGVFGYNEQFF. The CDR3 nucleotides are TGTGCCAGCACCTCGGGGGTCTTCGGTTACAATGAGCAGTTCTTC.

The chain carries TRBV9 and TRBJ1-6, with D maybe TRBD1 (6 bases). V lost 1 base, J lost 10 bases, and 15 bases lay in between. The germline CDR1 and CDR2 sequences are SGDLS and YYNGEE. CDR3 size: 15 residues. The CDR3 region has the DNA TGTGCCAGCAGCGTAATGGGGGGGGCTGGCTCACCCCTCCACTTT. Translation gives CASSVMGGAGSPLHF. The full variable domain, its missing parts supplied by reference TRBV9 and TRBJ1-6, is DSGVTQTPKHLITATGQRVTLRCSPRSGDLSVYWYQQSLDQGLQFLIQYYNGEERAKGNILERFSAQQFPDLHSELNLSSLELGDSALYFCASSVMGGAGSPLHFGNGTRLTVT.

Only a few counts were recorded for this clone. The chain combines TRBV10-3 with TRBJ2-7; D is possibly TRBD1 (5 bases). This CDR3 has 13 amino acids. Germline V gene sequence: CDR1 ENHRY, CDR2 SYGVKD. V was pared by 6 bases and J by 0 bases, with 9 bases between. CDR3 amino acids: CAISSDSSYEQYF. CDR3 coding DNA: TGTGCCATCAGCTCCGACAGCTCCTACGAGCAGTACTTC.